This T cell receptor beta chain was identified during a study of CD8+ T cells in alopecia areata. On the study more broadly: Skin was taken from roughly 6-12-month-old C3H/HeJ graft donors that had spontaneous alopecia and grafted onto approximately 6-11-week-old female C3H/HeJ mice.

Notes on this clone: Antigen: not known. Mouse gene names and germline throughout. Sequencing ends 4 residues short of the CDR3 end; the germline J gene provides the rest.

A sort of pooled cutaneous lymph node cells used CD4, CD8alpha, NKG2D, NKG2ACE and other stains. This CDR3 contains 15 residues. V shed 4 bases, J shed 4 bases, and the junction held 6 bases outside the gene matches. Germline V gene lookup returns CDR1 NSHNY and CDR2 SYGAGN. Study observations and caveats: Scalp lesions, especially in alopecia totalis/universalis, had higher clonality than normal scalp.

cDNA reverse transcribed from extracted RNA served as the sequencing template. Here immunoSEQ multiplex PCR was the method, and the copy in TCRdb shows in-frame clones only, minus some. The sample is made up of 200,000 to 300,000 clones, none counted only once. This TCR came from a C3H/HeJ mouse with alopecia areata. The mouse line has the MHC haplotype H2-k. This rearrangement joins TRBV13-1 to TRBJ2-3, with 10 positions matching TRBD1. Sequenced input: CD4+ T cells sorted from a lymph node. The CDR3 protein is CASSHPGQGSETLYF. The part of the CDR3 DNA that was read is TGTGCCAGCAGTCATCCGGGACAGGGGTCAGAA.